The clone carrying this TCR beta chain was picked up many times. Its antigen is undetermined. V shed 10 bases and J shed 6 bases, with 15 bases lying between them. The CDR3 consists of 13 residues. This sample is part of a study of T cells in Graves' hyperthyroidism and ophthalmopathy. Study information: Peripheral blood draws took place at initial diagnosis, ahead of any treatment. Study-wide points: Most thyroid clonotypes expanded above 0.001 were also detected in blood.

From RNA transcripts, TCR beta CDR3 regions were amplified. Researchers ran a first-round RT-PCR on the TCR CDR3 using the HTBI primer set. TCRdb re-called the multiplex PCR reads with MiXCR, one entry per CDR3 protein. The data contain about 350,000 distinct CDR3 sequences, approximately 16% of them singletons. This chain links TRBV12-3 or TRBV12-4 with TRBJ2-2, with D maybe TRBD2 (6 bases). Material for sequencing was blood. The source is a woman in her fifties or sixties with Graves' ophthalmopathy. CDR3 coding DNA: TGTGCCAACTCCCACTCTAGCGCCGGGGAGCTGTTTTTT. This codes for CANSHSSAGELFF.